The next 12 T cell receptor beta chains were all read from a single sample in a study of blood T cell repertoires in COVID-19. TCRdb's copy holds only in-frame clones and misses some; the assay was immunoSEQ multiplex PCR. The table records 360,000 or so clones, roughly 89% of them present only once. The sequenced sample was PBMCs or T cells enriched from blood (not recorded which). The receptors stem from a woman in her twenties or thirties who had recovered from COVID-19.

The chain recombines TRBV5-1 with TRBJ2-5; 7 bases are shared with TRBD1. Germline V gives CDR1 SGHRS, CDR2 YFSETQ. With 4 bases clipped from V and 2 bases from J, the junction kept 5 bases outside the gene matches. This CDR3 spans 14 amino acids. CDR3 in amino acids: CASSAGTAQETQYF. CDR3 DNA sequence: TGCGCCAGCAGCGCCGGGACAGCACAAGAGACCCAGTACTTC.

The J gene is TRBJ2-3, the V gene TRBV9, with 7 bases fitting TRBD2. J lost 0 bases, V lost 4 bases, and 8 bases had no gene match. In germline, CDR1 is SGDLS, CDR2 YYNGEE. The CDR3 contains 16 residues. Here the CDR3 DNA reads TGTGCCAGCAGCCCGGGAGGCCTCCCTAGCACAGATACGCAGTATTTT. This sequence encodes CASSPGGLPSTDTQYF.

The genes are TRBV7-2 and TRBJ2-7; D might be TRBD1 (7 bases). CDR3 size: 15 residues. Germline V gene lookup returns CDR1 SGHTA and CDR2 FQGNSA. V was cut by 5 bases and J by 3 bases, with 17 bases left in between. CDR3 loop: CASSAAGGIGYEQYF. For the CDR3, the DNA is TGTGCCAGCAGCGCAGCAGGGGGGATCGGCTACGAGCAGTACTTC.

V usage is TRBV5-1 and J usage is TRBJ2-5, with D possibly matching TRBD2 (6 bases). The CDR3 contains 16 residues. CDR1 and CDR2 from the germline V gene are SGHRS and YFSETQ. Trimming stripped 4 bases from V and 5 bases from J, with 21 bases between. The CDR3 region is CASSPGGTGVGETQYF. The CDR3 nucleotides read TGCGCCAGCAGCCCCGGGGGAACGGGAGTGGGGGAGACCCAGTACTTC.

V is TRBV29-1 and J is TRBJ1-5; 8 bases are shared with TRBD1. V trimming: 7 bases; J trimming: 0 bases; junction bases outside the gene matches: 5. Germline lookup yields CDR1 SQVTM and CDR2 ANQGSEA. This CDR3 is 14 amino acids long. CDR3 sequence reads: CSALTGDSNQPQHF. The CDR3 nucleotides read TGCAGCGCCCTGACAGGGGATAGCAATCAGCCCCAGCATTTT. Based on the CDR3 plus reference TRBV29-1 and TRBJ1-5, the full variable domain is SAVISQKPSRDICQRGTSLTIQCQVDSQVTMMFWYRQQPGQSLTLIATANQGSEATYESGFVIDKFPISRPNLTFSTLTVSNMSPEDSSIYLCSALTGDSNQPQHFGDGTRLSIL.

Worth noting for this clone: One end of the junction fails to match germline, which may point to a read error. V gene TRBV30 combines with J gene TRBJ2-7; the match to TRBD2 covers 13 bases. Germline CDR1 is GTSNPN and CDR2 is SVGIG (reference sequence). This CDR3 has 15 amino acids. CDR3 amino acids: CACSGTSGTSYEQYF. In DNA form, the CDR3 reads TGTGCCTGTAGTGGGACTAGCGGGACCTCCTACGAGCAGTACTTC.

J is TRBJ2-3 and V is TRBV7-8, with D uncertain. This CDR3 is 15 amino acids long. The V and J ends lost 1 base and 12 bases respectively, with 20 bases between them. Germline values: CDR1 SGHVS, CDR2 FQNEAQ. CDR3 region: CASSLDMGTLRFQYF. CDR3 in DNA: TGTGCCAGCAGCTTAGATATGGGCACGCTCAGATTCCAGTATTTT. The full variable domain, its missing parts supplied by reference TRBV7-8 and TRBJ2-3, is GAGVSQSPRYKVAKRGQDVALRCDPISGHVSLFWYQQALGQGPEFLTYFQNEAQLDKSGLPSDRFFAERPEGSVSTLKIQRTQQEDSAVYLCASSLDMGTLRFQYFGPGTRLTVL.

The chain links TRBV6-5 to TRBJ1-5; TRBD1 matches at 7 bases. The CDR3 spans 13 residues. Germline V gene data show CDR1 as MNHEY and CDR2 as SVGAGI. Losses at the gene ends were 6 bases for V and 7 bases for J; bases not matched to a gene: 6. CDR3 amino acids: CASSPDRVQPQHF. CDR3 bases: TGTGCCAGCAGCCCCGACAGGGTGCAGCCCCAGCATTTT.

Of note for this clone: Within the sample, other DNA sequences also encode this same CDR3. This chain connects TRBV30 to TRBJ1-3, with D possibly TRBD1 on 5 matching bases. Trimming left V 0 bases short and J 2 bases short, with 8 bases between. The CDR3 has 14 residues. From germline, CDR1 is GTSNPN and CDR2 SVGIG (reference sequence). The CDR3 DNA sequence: TGTGCCTGGAGTGTAGGGGTGGCTGGAAACACCATATATTTT. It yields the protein CAWSVGVAGNTIYF.

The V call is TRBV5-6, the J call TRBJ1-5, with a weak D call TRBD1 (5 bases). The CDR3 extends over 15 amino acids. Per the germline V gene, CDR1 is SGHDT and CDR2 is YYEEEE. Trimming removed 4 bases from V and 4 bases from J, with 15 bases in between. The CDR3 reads CASSRRGDLNQPQHF. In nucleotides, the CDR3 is TGTGCCAGCAGCCGACGGGGGGATTTGAATCAGCCCCAGCATTTT. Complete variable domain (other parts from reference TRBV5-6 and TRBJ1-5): DAGVTQSPTHLIKTRGQQVTLRCSPKSGHDTVSWYQQALGQGPQFIFQYYEEEERQRGNFPDRFSGHQFPNYSSELNVNALLLGDSALYLCASSRRGDLNQPQHFGDGTRLSIL.

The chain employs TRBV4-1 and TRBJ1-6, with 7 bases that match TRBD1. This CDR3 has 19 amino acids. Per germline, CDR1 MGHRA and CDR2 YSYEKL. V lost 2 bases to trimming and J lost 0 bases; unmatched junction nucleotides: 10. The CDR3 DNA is TGCGCCAGCAGCCAACAAACCGGGACAGCTAGCTCCTATAATTCACCCCTCCACTTT. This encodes CASSQQTGTASSYNSPLHF.

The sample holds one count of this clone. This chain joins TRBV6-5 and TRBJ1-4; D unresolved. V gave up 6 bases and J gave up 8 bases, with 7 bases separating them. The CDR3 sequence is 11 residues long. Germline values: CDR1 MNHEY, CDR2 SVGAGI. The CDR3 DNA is TGTGCCAGCAGAAGAGAGGAAAAACTGTTTTTT. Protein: CASRREEKLFF.